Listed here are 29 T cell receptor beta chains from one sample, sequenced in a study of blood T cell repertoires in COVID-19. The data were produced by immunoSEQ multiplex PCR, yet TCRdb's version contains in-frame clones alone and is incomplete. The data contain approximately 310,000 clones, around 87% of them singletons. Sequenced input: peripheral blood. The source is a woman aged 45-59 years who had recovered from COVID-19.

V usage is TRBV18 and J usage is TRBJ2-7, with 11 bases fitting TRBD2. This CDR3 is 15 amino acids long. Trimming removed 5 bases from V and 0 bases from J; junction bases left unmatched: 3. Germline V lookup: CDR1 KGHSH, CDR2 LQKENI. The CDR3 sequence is CASSSGTSGSYEQYF. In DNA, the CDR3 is TGTGCCAGCTCAAGCGGGACTAGCGGCTCCTACGAGCAGTACTTC.

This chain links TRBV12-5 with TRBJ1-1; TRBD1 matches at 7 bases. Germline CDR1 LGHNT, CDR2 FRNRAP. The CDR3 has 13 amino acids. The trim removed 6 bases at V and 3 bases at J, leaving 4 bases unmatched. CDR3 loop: CASGRDSYTEAFF. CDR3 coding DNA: TGTGCTAGTGGACGGGACAGCTACACTGAAGCTTTCTTT. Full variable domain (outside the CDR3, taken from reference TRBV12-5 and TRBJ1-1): DARVTQTPRHKVTEMGQEVTMRCQPILGHNTVFWYRQTMMQGLELLAYFRNRAPLDDSGMPKDRFSAEMPDATLATLKIQPSEPRDSAVYFCASGRDSYTEAFFGQGTRLTVV.

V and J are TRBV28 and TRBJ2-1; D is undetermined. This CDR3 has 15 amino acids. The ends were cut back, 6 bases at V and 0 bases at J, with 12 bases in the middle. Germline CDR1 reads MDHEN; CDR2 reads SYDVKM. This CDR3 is CASSPVILSYNEQFF. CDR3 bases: TGTGCCAGCAGCCCCGTTATCCTCTCCTACAATGAGCAGTTCTTC.

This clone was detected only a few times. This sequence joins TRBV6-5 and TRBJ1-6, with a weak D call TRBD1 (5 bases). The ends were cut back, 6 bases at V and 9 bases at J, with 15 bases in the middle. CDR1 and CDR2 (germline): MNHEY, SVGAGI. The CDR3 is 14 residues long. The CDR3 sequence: CASSRAGEGSPLHF. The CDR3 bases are TGTGCCAGCAGCCGGGCGGGGGAGGGTTCACCCCTCCACTTT.

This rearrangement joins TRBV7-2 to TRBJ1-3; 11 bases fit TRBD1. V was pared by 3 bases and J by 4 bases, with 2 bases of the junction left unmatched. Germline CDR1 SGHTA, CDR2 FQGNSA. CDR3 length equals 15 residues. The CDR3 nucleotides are TGTGCCAGCAGCTTTTGGACAGGGGGCGGAAACACCATATATTTT. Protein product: CASSFWTGGGNTIYF.

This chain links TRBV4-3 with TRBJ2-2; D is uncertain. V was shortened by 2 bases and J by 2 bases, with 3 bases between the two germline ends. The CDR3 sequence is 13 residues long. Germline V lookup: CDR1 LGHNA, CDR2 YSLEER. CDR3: CASSQRNTGELFF. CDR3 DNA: TGCGCCAGCAGCCAACGTAACACCGGGGAGCTGTTTTTT.

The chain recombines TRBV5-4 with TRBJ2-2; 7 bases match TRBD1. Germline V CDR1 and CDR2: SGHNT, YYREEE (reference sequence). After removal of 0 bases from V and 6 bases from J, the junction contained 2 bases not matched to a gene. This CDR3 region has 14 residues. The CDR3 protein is CASSLEQGAGELFF. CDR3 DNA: TGTGCCAGCAGCTTGGAGCAGGGGGCCGGGGAGCTGTTTTTT.

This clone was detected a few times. CDR3 sequence (DNA): TGCGCCAGCAGCTTGGATCAGAATCAGCCCCAGCATTTT. Encoded protein: CASSLDQNQPQHF. This chain links TRBV5-1 with TRBJ1-5; D not resolved. Trimming took 0 bases from V and 4 from J, leaving 5 bases between them. The CDR3 runs 13 residues. Germline V gene lookup returns CDR1 SGHRS and CDR2 YFSETQ.

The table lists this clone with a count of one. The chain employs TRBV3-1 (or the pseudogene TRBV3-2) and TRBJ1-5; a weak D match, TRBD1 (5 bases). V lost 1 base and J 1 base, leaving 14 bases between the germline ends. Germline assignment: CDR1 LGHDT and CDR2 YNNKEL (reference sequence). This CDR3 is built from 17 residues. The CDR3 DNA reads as TGTGCCAGCAGCCAAGGGGGGGGTCCTGGAAGCAATCAGCCCCAGCATTTT. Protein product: CASSQGGGPGSNQPQHF.

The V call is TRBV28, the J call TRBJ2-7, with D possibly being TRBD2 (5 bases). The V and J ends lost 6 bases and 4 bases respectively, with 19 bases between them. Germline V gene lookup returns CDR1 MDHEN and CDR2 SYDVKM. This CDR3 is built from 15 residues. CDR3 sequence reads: CASRPPGSRYYEQYF. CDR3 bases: TGTGCCAGCAGACCGCCGGGAAGTCGTTATTACGAGCAGTACTTC.

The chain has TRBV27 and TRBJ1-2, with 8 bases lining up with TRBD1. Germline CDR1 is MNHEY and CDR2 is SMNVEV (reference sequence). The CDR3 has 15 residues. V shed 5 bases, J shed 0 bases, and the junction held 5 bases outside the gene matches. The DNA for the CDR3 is TGTGCCAGCAGTCCACGGACAGGGACTAACTATGGCTACACCTTC. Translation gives CASSPRTGTNYGYTF.

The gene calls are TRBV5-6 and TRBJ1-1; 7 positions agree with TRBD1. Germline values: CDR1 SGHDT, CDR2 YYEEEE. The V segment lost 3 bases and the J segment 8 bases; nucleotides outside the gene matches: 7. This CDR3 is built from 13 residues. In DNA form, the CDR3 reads TGTGCCAGCAGCTATGGGGACAGCCCGGAAGCTTTCTTT. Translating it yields CASSYGDSPEAFF.

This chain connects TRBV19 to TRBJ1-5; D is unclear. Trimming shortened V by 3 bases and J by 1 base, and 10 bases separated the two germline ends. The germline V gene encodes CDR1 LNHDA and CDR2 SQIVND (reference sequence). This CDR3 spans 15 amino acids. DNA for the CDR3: TGTGCCAGTAGTATCGGGGTGGGGAGCAATCAGCCCCAGCATTTT. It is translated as CASSIGVGSNQPQHF.

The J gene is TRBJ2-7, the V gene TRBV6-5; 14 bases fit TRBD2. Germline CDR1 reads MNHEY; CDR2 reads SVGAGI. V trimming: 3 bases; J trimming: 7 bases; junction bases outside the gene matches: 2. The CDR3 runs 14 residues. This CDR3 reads CASSYGLAGGEQYF. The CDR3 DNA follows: TGTGCCAGCAGTTATGGACTAGCGGGAGGAGAGCAGTACTTC.

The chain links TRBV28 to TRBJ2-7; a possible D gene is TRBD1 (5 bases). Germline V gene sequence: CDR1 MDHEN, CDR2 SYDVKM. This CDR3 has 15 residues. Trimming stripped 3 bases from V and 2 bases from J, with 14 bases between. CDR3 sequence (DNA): TGTGCCAGCAGTTTCTCCGGACATTTGCCCTACGAGCAGTACTTC. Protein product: CASSFSGHLPYEQYF.

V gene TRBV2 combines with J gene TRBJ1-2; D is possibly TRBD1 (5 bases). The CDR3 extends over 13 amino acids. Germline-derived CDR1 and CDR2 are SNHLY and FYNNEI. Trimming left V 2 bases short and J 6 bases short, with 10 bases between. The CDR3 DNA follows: TGTGCCAGCAGTGAACAGGGTCGCCATGGCTACACCTTC. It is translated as CASSEQGRHGYTF.

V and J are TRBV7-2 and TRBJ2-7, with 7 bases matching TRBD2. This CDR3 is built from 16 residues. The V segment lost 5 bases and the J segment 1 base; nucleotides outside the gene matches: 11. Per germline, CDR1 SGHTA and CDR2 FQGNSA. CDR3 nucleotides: TGTGCCAGCAGCATCGCGGGGACTACTTTTTCCTACGAGCAGTACTTC. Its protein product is CASSIAGTTFSYEQYF.

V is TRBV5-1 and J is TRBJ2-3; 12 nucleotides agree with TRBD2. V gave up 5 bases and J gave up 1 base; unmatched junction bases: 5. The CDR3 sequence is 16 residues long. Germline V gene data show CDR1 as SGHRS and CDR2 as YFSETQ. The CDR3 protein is CASRSASGGGTDTQYF. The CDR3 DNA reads TGCGCCAGCAGGTCCGCTAGCGGGGGGGGCACAGATACGCAGTATTTT.

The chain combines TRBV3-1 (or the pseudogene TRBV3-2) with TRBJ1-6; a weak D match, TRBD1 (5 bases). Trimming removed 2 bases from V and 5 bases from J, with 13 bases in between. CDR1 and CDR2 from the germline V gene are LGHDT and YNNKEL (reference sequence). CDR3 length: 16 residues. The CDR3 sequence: CASSQSGGKNNSPLHF. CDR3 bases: TGTGCCAGCAGCCAAAGCGGGGGAAAAAATAATTCACCCCTCCACTTT.

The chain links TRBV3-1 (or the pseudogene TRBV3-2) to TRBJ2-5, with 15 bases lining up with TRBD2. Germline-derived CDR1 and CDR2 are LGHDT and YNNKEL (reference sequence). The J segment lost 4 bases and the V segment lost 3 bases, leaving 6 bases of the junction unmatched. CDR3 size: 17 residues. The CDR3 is CASSHPGLAGGIETQYF. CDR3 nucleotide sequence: TGTGCCAGCAGCCACCCGGGACTAGCGGGGGGTATAGAGACCCAGTACTTC.

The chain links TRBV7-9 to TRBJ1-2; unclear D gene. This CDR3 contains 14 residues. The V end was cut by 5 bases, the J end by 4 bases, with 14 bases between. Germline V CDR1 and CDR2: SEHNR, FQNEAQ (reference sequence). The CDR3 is CASSGREGSYGYTF. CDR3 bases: TGTGCCAGCAGCGGGCGTGAGGGAAGCTATGGCTACACCTTC.

The CDR3 region has the DNA TGTGCCAGCAGCAAAGGAGGGAACACTGAAGCTTTCTTT. Its translation: CASSKGGNTEAFF. This chain connects TRBV12-3 or TRBV12-4 to TRBJ1-1, with D uncertain. This CDR3 is 13 amino acids long. Trimming took off 6 bases at V and 1 base at J, with 9 bases between the two ends.

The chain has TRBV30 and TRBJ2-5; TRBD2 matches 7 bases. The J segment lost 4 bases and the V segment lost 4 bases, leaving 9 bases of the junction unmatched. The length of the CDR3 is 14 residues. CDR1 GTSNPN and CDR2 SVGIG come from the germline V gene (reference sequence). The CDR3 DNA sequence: TGTGCCTGGACCCCGGCTCCGGGAGGAGAGACCCAGTACTTC. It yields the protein CAWTPAPGGETQYF.

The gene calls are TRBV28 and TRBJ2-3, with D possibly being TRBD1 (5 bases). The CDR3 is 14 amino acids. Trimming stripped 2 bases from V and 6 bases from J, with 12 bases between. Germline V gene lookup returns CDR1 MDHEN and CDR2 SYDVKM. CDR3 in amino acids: CASSLGRETDTQYF. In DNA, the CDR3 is TGTGCCAGCAGTTTAGGCAGGGAAACGGATACGCAGTATTTT.

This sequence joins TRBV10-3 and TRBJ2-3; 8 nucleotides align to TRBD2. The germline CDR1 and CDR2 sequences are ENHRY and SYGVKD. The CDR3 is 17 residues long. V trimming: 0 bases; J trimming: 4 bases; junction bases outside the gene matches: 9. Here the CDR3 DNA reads TGTGCCATCAGTGAGTCGGCGGGAGGCCGTATATCAGATACGCAGTATTTT. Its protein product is CAISESAGGRISDTQYF.

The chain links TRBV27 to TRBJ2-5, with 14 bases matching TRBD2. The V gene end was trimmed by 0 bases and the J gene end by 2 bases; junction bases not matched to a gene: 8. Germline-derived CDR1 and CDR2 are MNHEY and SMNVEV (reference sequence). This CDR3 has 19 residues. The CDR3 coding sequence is TGTGCCAGCAGTTTATCCGGAGGGACTAGCGGGGGAGTACAAGAGACCCAGTACTTC. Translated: CASSLSGGTSGGVQETQYF.

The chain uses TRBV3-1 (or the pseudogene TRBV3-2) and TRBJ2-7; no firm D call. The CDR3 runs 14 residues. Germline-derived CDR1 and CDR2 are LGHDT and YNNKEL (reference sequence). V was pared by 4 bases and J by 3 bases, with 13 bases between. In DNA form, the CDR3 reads TGTGCCAGCAGCCGTAGCCGAACACGCTACGAGCAGTACTTC. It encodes CASSRSRTRYEQYF.

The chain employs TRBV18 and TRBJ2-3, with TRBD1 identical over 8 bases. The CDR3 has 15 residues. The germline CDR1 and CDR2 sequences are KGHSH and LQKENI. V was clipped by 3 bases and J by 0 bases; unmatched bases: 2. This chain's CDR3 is CASSPQGASTDTQYF. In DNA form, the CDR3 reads TGTGCCAGCTCACCCCAGGGGGCGAGCACAGATACGCAGTATTTT.

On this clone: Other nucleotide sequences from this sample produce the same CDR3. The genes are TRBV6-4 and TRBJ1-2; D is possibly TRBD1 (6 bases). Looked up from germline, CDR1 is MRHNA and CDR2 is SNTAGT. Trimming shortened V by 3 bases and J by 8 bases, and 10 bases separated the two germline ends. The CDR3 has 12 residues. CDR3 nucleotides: TGTGCCAGCAGTGAACAGGGCTCCGGCTACACCTTC. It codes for CASSEQGSGYTF.